The clone carrying this T cell receptor (beta chain) was detected ten times or more. What it binds is unknown. This sample is part of a study of blood T cells in healthy people across ages. General study results and limits: The authors considered diversity estimates from one million T cells to be underestimates.

The V end was cut by 1 base, the J end by 9 bases, with 10 bases between. The CDR3 contains 14 residues. Every donor contributed 7.5 to 10 milliliters of peripheral blood by blood draw. Sample-barcoded 5' priming and a J-beta primer mix drove a second PCR of roughly 7 to 11 cycles. A template-switch adaptor containing 12 random nucleotides labeled each cDNA molecule. Every sample returned 2.5 million or more CDR3-containing paired-end reads. From the 5' RACE reads, TCRdb called clonotypes with MiXCR, one entry per CDR3 protein. The sample yields 980,000 or so distinct CDR3 sequences, roughly 48% seen once.

The chain links TRBV12-3 or TRBV12-4 to TRBJ1-6; D is ambiguous. The sequence came from a man under 40 in good health. Sequenced: blood. CDR3 in DNA: TGTGCCAGCAGTTTAGGGCAGGCCGTTTCACCCCTCCACTTT. Translated: CASSLGQAVSPLHF.